The T cell receptor beta chain under discussion was sequenced for a study of Graves' ophthalmopathy and Graves' hyperthyroidism. Study-wide background: Stable hyperthyroidism referred to disease that showed no ophthalmopathy within 18 months of follow-up. Study results and caveats: Among expanded thyroid clonotypes above 0.001 frequency, most also occurred in blood.

Included hyperthyroidism patients were aged 18 to 65 and newly diagnosed (under 2 months' duration). The study excluded patients with other autoimmune diseases, uncontrolled infections, pregnancy or lactation. This clonotype was seen ten or more times. Its antigen is not known. The germline CDR1 and CDR2 sequences are SGHDN and FVKESK. This CDR3 is 15 amino acids long. With 2 bases clipped from V and 5 bases from J, the junction kept 5 bases outside the gene matches. Amplifying from RNA transcripts, the study obtained TCR beta CDR3 regions. First-round RT-PCR with HTBI primers preceded a second-round multiplex PCR. TCRdb reanalysed the multiplex PCR reads using MiXCR and keeps one entry per CDR3 protein. The table records approximately 540,000 distinct CDR3 sequences, approximately 37% of them present only once.

The sequencing input was peripheral blood or thyroid tissue (not recorded which). This TCR was sampled from an adult man with Graves' hyperthyroidism. V gene TRBV14 combines with J gene TRBJ2-7, with TRBD1 identical over 11 bases. DNA for the CDR3: TGTGCCAGCAGCCAACCCGGGACAGGGGGACACGAGCAGTACTTC. Encoded protein: CASSQPGTGGHEQYF.